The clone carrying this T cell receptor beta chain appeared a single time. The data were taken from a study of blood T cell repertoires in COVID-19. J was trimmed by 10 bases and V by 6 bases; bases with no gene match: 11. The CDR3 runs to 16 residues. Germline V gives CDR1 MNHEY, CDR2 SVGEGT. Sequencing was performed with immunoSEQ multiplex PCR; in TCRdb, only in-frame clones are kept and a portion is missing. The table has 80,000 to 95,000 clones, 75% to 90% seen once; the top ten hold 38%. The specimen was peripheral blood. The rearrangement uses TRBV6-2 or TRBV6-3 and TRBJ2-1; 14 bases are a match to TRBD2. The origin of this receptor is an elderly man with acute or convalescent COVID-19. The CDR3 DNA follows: TGTGCCAGCAGCCTAGGGCGACTAGCGGGAGGGGAAGAGCAGTTCTTC. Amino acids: CASSLGRLAGGEEQFF.